These 7 T cell receptor beta chains were all obtained from the same sample, sequenced in a study of blood T cell repertoires in COVID-19. The method was immunoSEQ multiplex PCR; TCRdb's version includes in-frame clones alone and lacks a portion of them. The sample lists about 68,000 clones, roughly nine tenths occurring once. Sample: peripheral blood. The source of these receptors is a man aged 40-55 years with COVID-19, enrolled during active disease.

The chain combines TRBV5-4 with TRBJ2-6; 7 bases are shared with TRBD2. With V trimmed by 4 bases and J by 0 bases, 7 bases remained unmatched. The CDR3 totals 17 residues. The V gene's germline CDR1 is SGHNT and CDR2 YYREEE (reference sequence). CDR3 bases: TGTGCCAGCAGCGTCGGGGGGACGAGCTCTGGGGCCAACGTCCTGACTTTC. It codes for CASSVGGTSSGANVLTF.

V usage is TRBV9 and J usage is TRBJ2-3; 8 nucleotides match TRBD2. The CDR3 sequence is 17 residues long. Per germline, CDR1 SGDLS and CDR2 YYNGEE. Trimming cost V 0 bases and J 2 bases; bases outside gene matches: 8. The CDR3 loop reads CASSVDPSGGATDTQYF. CDR3 nucleotides: TGTGCCAGCAGCGTAGACCCAAGCGGGGGAGCCACAGATACGCAGTATTTT.

This clone has only a few counts. The chain couples TRBV7-2 to TRBJ2-1, with TRBD2 matching over 13 bases. The germline gives CDR1 SGHTA, CDR2 FQGNSA. V shed 1 base, J shed 0 bases, and the junction held 3 bases outside the gene matches. This CDR3 is 18 amino acids long. The CDR3 DNA reads as TGTGCCAGCAGCTTAGGACTAGCGGGGGGTAGCTCCTACAATGAGCAGTTCTTC. This codes for CASSLGLAGGSSYNEQFF.

V is TRBV5-1 and J is TRBJ2-7; possible D gene TRBD1, 5 bases. This CDR3 comprises 14 residues. V lost 4 bases and J lost 7, with 18 bases in between. The germline gives CDR1 SGHRS, CDR2 YFSETQ. In nucleotides, the CDR3 is TGCGCCAGCAGCCCCAACCCAGGGTTAGAAGAGCAGTACTTC. As protein: CASSPNPGLEEQYF.

The chain is built from TRBV27 and TRBJ1-3; D remains ambiguous. This CDR3 spans 13 amino acids. CDR1 and CDR2 from the germline V gene are MNHEY and SMNVEV (reference sequence). Trimming took 6 bases from V and 2 from J, leaving 8 bases between them. As DNA, the CDR3 is TGTGCCAGCAGCGACCAGGCTGGAAACACCATATATTTT. Its protein is CASSDQAGNTIYF.

The rearrangement joins TRBV5-1 to TRBJ2-2; D not resolved. Trimming took off 1 base at V and 6 bases at J, with 7 bases between the two ends. The germline CDR1 and CDR2 sequences are SGHRS and YFSETQ. The CDR3 extends over 13 amino acids. CDR3: CASSLISSGELFF. The DNA of the CDR3 is TGCGCCAGCAGCTTGATTTCTTCCGGGGAGCTGTTTTTT.

The V call is TRBV28, the J call TRBJ2-7; perhaps TRBD1 as D (6 bases). This CDR3 is built from 15 residues. V lost 7 bases, J lost 3 bases, and 19 bases lay in between. The germline CDR1 and CDR2 sequences are MDHEN and SYDVKM. For the CDR3, the DNA is TGTGCCAGCACCCCAGGGGCTCTTACAAACTACGAGCAGTACTTC. Its translation is CASTPGALTNYEQYF.